A single sample gave rise to the 30 T cell receptor beta chains below, sequenced in a study of liver allograft versus peripheral blood T cells. Looking at the study overall: T cell receptor repertoires in transplanted livers were compared with those in recipients' peripheral blood.

TCRdb re-called the reads with MiXCR, one entry per CDR3 protein. Here the sample spans about 14,000 distinct CDR3 sequences, approximately 22% being singletons. The receptors stem from a human patient who had a liver transplant. Some T cells may possibly be graft donor cells.

The chain employs TRBV18 and TRBJ1-5, with TRBD1 matching 9 bases. J gave up 0 bases and V 2 bases, and 11 bases lay outside the gene matches. This CDR3 is 19 amino acids long. Germline values: CDR1 KGHSH, CDR2 LQKENI. CDR3 sequence (DNA): TGTGCCAGCTCACCAAGACGGGACAGGGTAGGGGATAGCAATCAGCCCCAGCATTTT. It is translated as CASSPRRDRVGDSNQPQHF. The complete variable domain, with remaining parts taken from reference TRBV18 and TRBJ1-5, reads NAGVMQNPRHLVRRRGQEARLRCSPMKGHSHVYWYRQLPEEGLKFMVYLQKENIIDESGMPKERFSAEFPKEGPSILRIQQVVRGDSAAYFCASSPRRDRVGDSNQPQHFGDGTRLSIL.

By sample fraction, this clonotype is medium-sized (0.01 to 0.1%). CDR3 sequence: CASSAGTGNLYGYTF. CDR3 coding DNA: TGTGCCAGCAGCGCCGGGACAGGGAATCTCTATGGCTACACCTTC. This chain links TRBV9 with TRBJ1-2; 9 bases match TRBD1. J gave up 4 bases and V 3 bases, and 7 bases lay outside the gene matches. The CDR3 is 15 residues long. Germline V gives CDR1 SGDLS, CDR2 YYNGEE. Looking up the rest from reference TRBV9 and TRBJ1-2 gives the full variable domain: DSGVTQTPKHLITATGQRVTLRCSPRSGDLSVYWYQQSLDQGLQFLIQYYNGEERAKGNILERFSAQQFPDLHSELNLSSLELGDSALYFCASSAGTGNLYGYTFGSGTRLTVV.

This clonotype is labeled as medium-sized. The chain links TRBV6-1 to TRBJ1-2; 8 nucleotides line up with TRBD1. The CDR3 is 13 residues long. V lost 6 bases and J lost 4; bases outside the gene matches: 4. Germline-derived CDR1 and CDR2 are MNHNS and SASEGT. The CDR3: CASSHRGSYGYTF. CDR3 bases: TGTGCCAGCAGCCACAGGGGGAGCTATGGCTACACCTTC.

In this sample, this clonotype turned up a few times. The chain carries TRBV5-5 and TRBJ1-2, with TRBD1 matching 7 bases. CDR3 length: 14 amino acids. The germline V gene encodes CDR1 SGHKS and CDR2 YYEKEE (reference sequence). The V gene end was trimmed by 4 bases and the J gene end by 0 bases; junction bases not matched to a gene: 3. In nucleotides, the CDR3 is TGTGCCAGCAGCCCAGGGGGATCTAACTATGGCTACACCTTC. Translation gives CASSPGGSNYGYTF.

This clonotype was observed a few times. CDR3 DNA sequence: TGTGCCACCAGCAGAGATAGGACTGAGGAGACCCAGTACTTC. This codes for CATSRDRTEETQYF. The chain joins TRBV15 to TRBJ2-5, with D possibly being TRBD2 (5 bases). There are 14 residues in the CDR3. Trimming removed 0 bases from V and 5 bases from J, with 10 bases in between. Germline V gene sequence: CDR1 LNHNV, CDR2 YYDKDF (reference sequence).

This clonotype was seen more than once but under ten times. This chain connects TRBV6-5 to TRBJ1-2; D not resolved. Trimming took 10 bases from V and 8 from J, leaving 14 bases between them. Germline V CDR1 and CDR2: MNHEY, SVGAGI. The CDR3 contains 11 residues. CDR3 region: CATTKGYGYTF. The CDR3, as DNA: TGTGCCACCACAAAAGGCTACGGCTACACCTTC.

Within the sample, this clonotype is medium-sized. The chain recombines TRBV19 with TRBJ1-5; 10 positions agree with TRBD1. V trimming: 1 base; J trimming: 5 bases; junction bases outside the gene matches: 5. The CDR3 has 16 amino acids. Germline V gene sequence: CDR1 LNHDA, CDR2 SQIVND (reference sequence). CDR3 amino acids: CASSIVDRGRDQPQHF. The DNA of the CDR3 is TGTGCCAGTAGTATAGTCGACAGGGGGCGCGATCAGCCCCAGCATTTT.

The chain has TRBV12-3 or TRBV12-4 and TRBJ2-7; no definite D call. V lost 5 bases and J lost 5, with 16 bases in between. This CDR3 has 14 residues. The CDR3 protein is CASSLGILTHEQYF. The CDR3 DNA reads as TGTGCCAGCAGTCTCGGAATACTCACCCACGAGCAGTACTTC.

DNA of the CDR3: TGTGCCAGCAGCGCGACAGGTATTGAGCAGTTCTTC. It is translated as CASSATGIEQFF. The chain employs TRBV5-5 and TRBJ2-1, with D perhaps matching TRBD1 (6 bases). Trimming took 4 bases from V and 9 from J, leaving 11 bases between them. Germline CDR1 reads SGHKS; CDR2 reads YYEKEE (reference sequence). This CDR3 region has 12 residues. Variable domain in full (rest from reference TRBV5-5 and TRBJ2-1): DAGVTQSPTHLIKTRGQQVTLRCSPISGHKSVSWYQQVLGQGPQFIFQYYEKEERGRGNFPDRFSARQFPNYSSELNVNALLLGDSALYLCASSATGIEQFFGPGTRLTVL.

By its share, this clonotype is medium-sized. The chain employs TRBV6-2 or TRBV6-3 and TRBJ1-6, with 7 nucleotides matching TRBD1. Trimming at V came to 6 bases and at J to 9 bases, leaving 8 bases not matched to a gene. Germline CDR1 MNHEY, CDR2 SVGEGT. The CDR3 runs to 14 residues. The CDR3 is CASRPGTESSPLHF. DNA of the CDR3: TGTGCCAGCAGACCCGGGACAGAGAGTTCACCCCTCCACTTT.

There are many counts of this clonotype. The chain carries TRBV19 and TRBJ1-3; possible D gene TRBD1, 6 bases. V lost 3 bases, J lost 0 bases, and 12 bases lay in between. The CDR3 covers 16 residues. Per the germline V gene, CDR1 is LNHDA and CDR2 is SQIVND (reference sequence). Written as DNA, the CDR3 is TGTGCCAGTAGTATTCAGGGGATTAACTCTGGAAACACCATATATTTT. Its protein is CASSIQGINSGNTIYF.

This clonotype was seen at least ten times. This chain links TRBV10-3 with TRBJ1-5, with TRBD1 as a possible D gene (5 bases). Trimming removed 0 bases from V and 3 bases from J, with 9 bases in between. Germline CDR1 reads ENHRY; CDR2 reads SYGVKD. This CDR3 comprises 15 residues. Here the CDR3 reads CAISESGTYNQPQHF. DNA for the CDR3: TGTGCCATCAGTGAGTCAGGGACTTACAATCAGCCCCAGCATTTT.

At least ten counts were recorded for this clonotype. The V and J genes are TRBV6-6 and TRBJ1-6, with 7 bases fitting TRBD1. The CDR3 consists of 17 residues. Germline-derived CDR1 and CDR2 are MNHNY and SVGAGI (reference sequence). With 5 bases clipped from V and 9 bases from J, the junction kept 16 bases outside the gene matches. CDR3 protein: CASSPPTGSGGGSPLHF. The DNA of the CDR3 is TGTGCCAGCAGTCCACCGACAGGGTCGGGAGGAGGTTCACCCCTCCACTTT.

V and J are TRBV14 and TRBJ1-1; a possible D gene is TRBD1 (5 bases). Trimming cost V 2 bases and J 7 bases, with 8 bases left between them. This CDR3 is 12 amino acids long. Germline V gene sequence: CDR1 SGHDN, CDR2 FVKESK. The DNA of the CDR3 is TGTGCCAGCAGCCAACAGGGTTTTGAAGCTTTCTTT. Translating gives CASSQQGFEAFF. Combining the CDR3 with reference TRBV14 and TRBJ1-1 gives the whole variable domain EAGVTQFPSHSVIEKGQTVTLRCDPISGHDNLYWYRRVMGKEIKFLLHFVKESKQDESGMPNNRFLAERTGGTYSTLKVQPAELEDSGVYFCASSQQGFEAFFGQGTRLTVV.

The V call is TRBV11-1, the J call TRBJ1-3; D is unclear. The V end was cut by 5 bases, the J end by 4 bases, with 9 bases between. Germline values: CDR1 SGHAT, CDR2 FQDESV (reference sequence). This CDR3 has 13 residues. The CDR3 nucleotides read TGTGCCAGCAGCCTAAGGTCCGGAAACACCATATATTTT. Translation: CASSLRSGNTIYF.

This clonotype was counted a single time. A much larger clone lies a single base off, so this may be a read error. The V gene is TRBV6-5, the J gene TRBJ1-1; D gene uncertain. The CDR3 sequence is 13 residues long. The V end was cut by 6 bases, the J end by 7 bases, with 15 bases between. Germline CDR1 and CDR2: MNHEY and SVGAGI. CDR3 residues: CASRWRTEGEAFF. In DNA, the CDR3 is TGTGCCAGCAGGTGGAGGACGGAGGGTGAAGCTTTCTTT.

V and J are TRBV7-9 and TRBJ1-1, with 8 bases matching TRBD1. Germline-derived CDR1 and CDR2 are SEHNR and FQNEAQ (reference sequence). The length of the CDR3 is 13 residues. V gave up 6 bases and J gave up 4 bases; unmatched junction bases: 4. The CDR3 region is CASRFTGGTEAFF. DNA for the CDR3: TGTGCCAGCAGGTTCACAGGGGGCACTGAAGCTTTCTTT.

The chain has TRBV7-2 and TRBJ2-5, with D uncertain. Germline V gene data show CDR1 as SGHTA and CDR2 as FQGNSA. The ends were cut back, 1 base at V and 5 bases at J, with 5 bases in the middle. The CDR3 length is 12 residues. As DNA, the CDR3 is TGTGCCAGCAGCTTAGTAGAGGAGACCCAGTACTTC. Amino acid sequence: CASSLVEETQYF.

The rearrangement uses TRBV7-2 and TRBJ2-7; a possible D gene is TRBD1 (5 bases). The CDR3 has 13 residues. Trimming shortened V by 5 bases and J by 7 bases, and 15 bases separated the two germline ends. CDR1 is SGHTA and CDR2 is FQGNSA in the germline V gene. DNA for the CDR3: TGTGCCAGCAGCCTTGGACACTCCTCTGAGCAGTACTTC. Protein product: CASSLGHSSEQYF.

The gene calls are TRBV14 and TRBJ2-7; no definite D call. Germline values: CDR1 SGHDN, CDR2 FVKESK. V was trimmed by 1 base and J by 4 bases, leaving 8 bases between them. The CDR3 contains 13 residues. As DNA, the CDR3 is TGTGCCAGCAGCCAAGCCTCCGGGTACGAGCAGTACTTC. This encodes CASSQASGYEQYF.

This clonotype occurred many times. The V and J genes are TRBV6-1 and TRBJ2-4, with TRBD1 identical over 9 bases. Losses at the gene ends were 2 bases for V and 9 bases for J; bases not matched to a gene: 5. Germline V gene sequence: CDR1 MNHNS, CDR2 SASEGT. This CDR3 has 14 residues. CDR3 sequence reads: CASSERGQGGIQYF. The CDR3 DNA follows: TGTGCCAGCAGTGAAAGGGGACAGGGAGGCATTCAGTACTTC.

The chain joins TRBV9 to TRBJ2-7, with 10 bases that match TRBD1. This CDR3 spans 15 amino acids. Unmatched junction bases numbered 6, after V lost 2 bases and J lost 4 bases. Germline V gives CDR1 SGDLS, CDR2 YYNGEE. CDR3 sequence: CASSVGGTGVYEQYF. CDR3 coding DNA: TGTGCCAGCAGCGTCGGGGGGACAGGGGTGTACGAGCAGTACTTC. The whole variable domain, filled in from reference TRBV9 and TRBJ2-7, reads DSGVTQTPKHLITATGQRVTLRCSPRSGDLSVYWYQQSLDQGLQFLIQYYNGEERAKGNILERFSAQQFPDLHSELNLSSLELGDSALYFCASSVGGTGVYEQYFGPGTRLTVT.

By frequency in the sample, this clonotype is medium-sized (0.01 to 0.1%). The chain links TRBV6-5 to TRBJ1-2; D not resolved. The CDR3 has 12 amino acids. Germline V lookup: CDR1 MNHEY, CDR2 SVGAGI. Deletions cut 5 bases from V and 4 bases from J, with 8 bases between. CDR3 nucleotides: TGTGCCAGCAGTCTTCCAGGCTATGGCTACACCTTC. Residues: CASSLPGYGYTF.

The V call is TRBV6-1, the J call TRBJ2-3, with 8 bases fitting TRBD2. Germline V gene sequence: CDR1 MNHNS, CDR2 SASEGT. The CDR3 is 15 amino acids. The ends lost 4 bases at V and 2 bases at J; junction bases unmatched: 5. CDR3 coding DNA: TGTGCCAGCAGTGGGAGCGGGGGAATCACAGATACGCAGTATTTT. Translating it yields CASSGSGGITDTQYF.

In its sample, this clonotype was seen many times. The V and J genes are TRBV15 and TRBJ1-1; no definite D call. The CDR3 contains 13 residues. Deletions cut 0 bases from V and 4 bases from J, with 6 bases between. Germline V gene data show CDR1 as LNHNV and CDR2 as YYDKDF (reference sequence). CDR3 in DNA: TGTGCCACCAGCAGAGATCTGGGCACTGAAGCTTTCTTT. This gives the protein CATSRDLGTEAFF.

This clonotype has more than one count but fewer than ten. The chain uses TRBV12-3 or TRBV12-4 and TRBJ2-7, with D unresolved. V was clipped by 5 bases and J by 4 bases, with 6 bases between them. The CDR3 consists of 11 residues. The CDR3 spells CASSIGYEQYF. DNA of the CDR3: TGTGCCAGCAGTATCGGTTACGAGCAGTACTTC.

The V call is TRBV30, the J call TRBJ2-7, with D hard to call. V was shortened by 5 bases and J by 5 bases, with 13 bases between the two germline ends. The germline gives CDR1 GTSNPN, CDR2 SVGIG (reference sequence). This CDR3 comprises 12 residues. The CDR3 bases are TGTGCCTGGGGTGGCTTAACCCACGAGCAGTACTTC. It is translated as CAWGGLTHEQYF.

This clonotype occurred a few times. The junction shows a germline mismatch at one end, possibly a read error. The CDR3 region is CSARGSTGHINYGYTF. The DNA of the CDR3 is TGCAGTGCTAGAGGTTCGACAGGACACATTAACTACGGCTACACCTTC. This chain uses TRBV20-1 with TRBJ1-2; possibly TRBD1 for D (6 bases). CDR3 length: 16 residues. Germline lookup yields CDR1 DFQATT and CDR2 SNEGSKA (reference sequence).

The CDR3 reads CSARISRGPNQPQHF. The CDR3 coding sequence is TGCAGTGCTAGGATTAGCAGGGGTCCCAATCAGCCCCAGCATTTT. The chain has TRBV20-1 and TRBJ1-5, with a possible D match to TRBD1 (6 bases). Trimming stripped 3 bases from V and 3 bases from J, with 15 bases between. The germline V gene encodes CDR1 DFQATT and CDR2 SNEGSKA (reference sequence). This CDR3 comprises 15 residues.

CDR3 loop: CASSYPQGGEQYF. CDR3 nucleotide sequence: TGTGCCAGCAGTTACCCTCAGGGGGGGGAGCAGTACTTC. This chain connects TRBV6-5 to TRBJ2-7, with D perhaps given as TRBD1 or TRBD2 (7 bases each). The CDR3 sequence is 13 residues long. Deletions cut 2 bases from V and 7 bases from J, with 12 bases between. Per germline, CDR1 MNHEY and CDR2 SVGAGI.